These 22 T cell receptor beta chains were all obtained from the same sample, sequenced in a study of cytomegalovirus exposure and HLA in healthy donors (TCRdb year 2017). Receptor libraries were prepared by the immunoSEQ multiplex PCR assay. For the multiplex PCR, a mixture combining 60 forward primers for TCR Vbeta segments and 13 reverse primers for TCR Jbeta segments was used. Held by TCRdb, this immuneACCESS table contains in-frame sequences only and omits some clones. Under half of the omission traces to an unresolved V gene where checked; the cause of the rest is unknown. The sample records hundreds of thousands of clones, 65% to 75% of which are singletons. The top ten clones comprise 1.8% of the sample. Sequencing input: PBMCs. The receptor source for this set is a woman between 25 and 40 years old in good health and CMV-seronegative.

The genes are TRBV30 and TRBJ1-2; TRBD1 matches at 8 bases. V dropped 2 bases and J dropped 4; count of bases not matched to a gene: 6. Germline lookup yields CDR1 GTSNPN and CDR2 SVGIG (reference sequence). CDR3 length: 14 amino acids. The CDR3 region has the DNA TGTGCCTGGAGTCCCCGGGACAGGCCCTATGGCTACACCTTC. Its protein is CAWSPRDRPYGYTF.

This clone came up a few times. An end of the junction does not agree with germline; a read error may underlie this. The chain carries TRBV7-6 and TRBJ2-1; possible D gene TRBD2, 6 bases. This CDR3 has 13 amino acids. Germline V lookup: CDR1 SGHVS, CDR2 FNYEAQ. The CDR3 is CASSLSSGDEQFF. The CDR3 coding sequence is TGTGCTAGCAGCTTATCATCGGGGGATGAGCAGTTCTTC.

This clone was detected only a few times. This same CDR3 is encoded by further DNA sequences in the sample. The rearrangement joins TRBV18 to TRBJ2-7, with 11 bases identical to TRBD2. Per the germline V gene, CDR1 is KGHSH and CDR2 is LQKENI. Trimming took 6 bases from V and 3 from J; bases not matched to a gene: 4. CDR3 length: 14 amino acids. The CDR3 DNA reads as TGTGCCAGCTCCCCCCTAGCGGGAGGCTACGAGCAGTACTTC. Translation: CASSPLAGGYEQYF.

V and J are TRBV7-6 and TRBJ2-1; TRBD2 matches at 14 bases. Trimming took 5 bases from V and 6 from J; bases not matched to a gene: 9. Germline assignment: CDR1 SGHVS and CDR2 FNYEAQ. The CDR3 is 17 amino acids. The CDR3 bases are TGTGCCAGCAGCCCCTCCGGGACTAGCGGGGGAAGCAATGAGCAGTTCTTC. Protein product: CASSPSGTSGGSNEQFF.

The rearrangement joins TRBV5-6 to TRBJ1-2; D is possibly TRBD1 (5 bases). V was shortened by 4 bases and J by 2 bases, with 18 bases between the two germline ends. Germline CDR1 is SGHDT and CDR2 is YYEEEE. The CDR3 runs to 16 residues. CDR3 loop: CASSPRGTPANYGYTF. CDR3 nucleotide sequence: TGTGCCAGCAGCCCTCGCGGGACCCCTGCCAACTATGGCTACACCTTC. Using reference TRBV5-6 and TRBJ1-2 for the parts outside the CDR3, the full variable domain is DAGVTQSPTHLIKTRGQQVTLRCSPKSGHDTVSWYQQALGQGPQFIFQYYEEEERQRGNFPDRFSGHQFPNYSSELNVNALLLGDSALYLCASSPRGTPANYGYTFGSGTRLTVV.

This clone has a handful of counts. V and J are TRBV6-1 and TRBJ1-4; TRBD1 matches at 8 bases. J lost 6 bases, V lost 6 bases, and 3 bases had no gene match. The CDR3 loop spans 13 amino acids. Germline-derived CDR1 and CDR2 are MNHNS and SASEGT. CDR3 protein: CASSSDRDEKLFF. CDR3 sequence (DNA): TGTGCCAGCAGCTCGGACAGGGATGAAAAACTGTTTTTT.

This chain joins TRBV6-1 and TRBJ1-1; maybe TRBD1 (5 bases). CDR3 size: 10 residues. Between the trimmed V and J ends, which lost 6 bases and 10 bases, there was a span of 9 bases. The V gene's germline CDR1 is MNHNS and CDR2 SASEGT. CDR3 in amino acids: CASRGLRAFF. CDR3 DNA: TGTGCCAGCAGGGGGCTGCGAGCTTTCTTT.

The V and J genes are TRBV5-4 and TRBJ2-1; perhaps TRBD2 as D (8 bases). V was cut by 9 bases and J by 9 bases, with 34 bases left in between. CDR3 length: 18 residues. The V gene's germline CDR1 is SGHNT and CDR2 YYREEE (reference sequence). The CDR3 loop reads CAISSAGTGGTVSGEQFF. As DNA, the CDR3 is TGTGCCATCAGTTCAGCGGGTACGGGAGGGACAGTATCAGGTGAGCAGTTCTTC.

The rearrangement joins TRBV6-5 to TRBJ2-7, with a weak D call TRBD2 (6 bases). V lost 5 bases and J lost 3, with 14 bases in between. The CDR3 sequence is 14 residues long. Germline V gene sequence: CDR1 MNHEY, CDR2 SVGAGI. Written as DNA, the CDR3 is TGTGCCAGCAGTCTAGCGAGGGGATTCTACGAGCAGTACTTC. Translation: CASSLARGFYEQYF.

The chain carries TRBV11-2 and TRBJ2-1; maybe TRBD2 (5 bases). Germline V CDR1 and CDR2: SGHAT, FQNNGV. The CDR3 has 15 amino acids. Trimming left V 4 bases short and J 0 bases short, with 10 bases between. CDR3 nucleotide sequence: TGTGCCAGCAGCTCGACTATCTCCTCCTACAATGAGCAGTTCTTC. It encodes CASSSTISSYNEQFF. The full variable domain, its missing parts supplied by reference TRBV11-2 and TRBJ2-1, is EAGVAQSPRYKIIEKRQSVAFWCNPISGHATLYWYQQILGQGPKLLIQFQNNGVVDDSQLPKDRFSAERLKGVDSTLKIQPAKLEDSAVYLCASSSTISSYNEQFFGPGTRLTVL.

The CDR3 region is CASSIEPPGQINYGYTF. The CDR3, as DNA: TGTGCCAGTAGTATAGAACCGCCGGGACAGATAAACTATGGCTACACCTTC. V and J are TRBV19 and TRBJ1-2, with 7 bases identical to TRBD1. V was pared by 0 bases and J by 2 bases, with 9 bases of the junction left unmatched. The germline V gene encodes CDR1 LNHDA and CDR2 SQIVND (reference sequence). The CDR3 sequence is 17 residues long. Full variable domain (rest looked up from reference TRBV19 and TRBJ1-2): DGGITQSPKYLFRKEGQNVTLSCEQNLNHDAMYWYRQDPGQGLRLIYYSQIVNDFQKGDIAEGYSVSREKKESFPLTVTSAQKNPTAFYLCASSIEPPGQINYGYTFGSGTRLTVV.

The chain employs TRBV29-1 and TRBJ1-5, with D possibly TRBD1 on 6 matching bases. This CDR3 has 14 residues. Germline V CDR1 and CDR2: SQVTM, ANQGSEA. Trimming pared 3 bases from V and 1 base from J, leaving 10 bases between. The CDR3 nucleotides read TGCAGCGTTGAGGAACAGGGAAGCAATCAGCCCCAGCATTTT. Residues: CSVEEQGSNQPQHF.

The chain employs TRBV2 and TRBJ2-7; tentatively, D is TRBD1 (5 bases). Germline CDR1 and CDR2: SNHLY and FYNNEI. The CDR3 extends over 12 amino acids. V gave up 7 bases and J gave up 6 bases, with 13 bases separating them. The CDR3 coding sequence is TGTGCCAGCACAGGGATTGTGATCGAGCAGTACTTC. As protein: CASTGIVIEQYF.

As regards this clone: The junction departs from the called germline gene at one end, perhaps through a read error. The chain couples TRBV18 to TRBJ2-7; TRBD2 is a possible D gene (6 bases). CDR1 KGHSH and CDR2 LQKENI come from the germline V gene. The CDR3 runs to 15 residues. The CDR3 here is CASSPSREISCEQYF. CDR3 DNA sequence: TGTGCCAGCTCACCTTCACGGGAGATTTCCTGCGAGCAGTACTTC. Complete variable domain (other parts from reference TRBV18 and TRBJ2-7): NAGVMQNPRHLVRRRGQEARLRCSPMKGHSHVYWYRQLPEEGLKFMVYLQKENIIDESGMPKERFSAEFPKEGPSILRIQQVVRGDSAAYFCASSPSREISCEQYFGPGTRLTVT.

The chain combines TRBV5-6 with TRBJ2-7, with D unresolved. The CDR3 consists of 14 residues. Germline CDR1 and CDR2: SGHDT and YYEEEE. Between the trimmed V and J ends, which lost 0 bases and 2 bases, there was a span of 9 bases. The CDR3 DNA sequence: TGTGCCAGCAGCTTGGAACAGTCGACCTACGAGCAGTACTTC. Protein sequence: CASSLEQSTYEQYF.

The chain carries TRBV29-1 and TRBJ2-3; perhaps TRBD2 as D (6 bases). The V gene lost 3 bases and the J gene lost 0 bases, with 13 bases spanning the gap. CDR1 SQVTM and CDR2 ANQGSEA come from the germline V gene. The CDR3 length is 15 residues. CDR3 loop: CSVEGGNDSTDTQYF. In DNA form, the CDR3 reads TGCAGCGTTGAGGGGGGTAACGATAGCACAGATACGCAGTATTTT.

The chain links TRBV15 to TRBJ1-5, with D hard to call. CDR1 is LNHNV and CDR2 is YYDKDF in the germline V gene (reference sequence). V lost 1 base and J lost 0, with 13 bases in between. The CDR3 is 17 residues long. The CDR3: CATSRGPPRYSNQPQHF. CDR3 sequence (DNA): TGTGCCACCAGCAGAGGGCCGCCCAGATATAGCAATCAGCCCCAGCATTTT.

This chain joins TRBV5-4 and TRBJ2-1; TRBD1 might be the D (5 bases). CDR1 SGHNT and CDR2 YYREEE come from the germline V gene (reference sequence). V was pared by 0 bases and J by 9 bases, with 10 bases between. The CDR3 runs 13 residues. The CDR3 sequence: CASSLDGAGEQFF. In DNA, the CDR3 is TGTGCCAGCAGCTTGGATGGGGCTGGTGAGCAGTTCTTC.

A few counts support this clone. V is TRBV9 and J is TRBJ2-7, with a tentative D call TRBD2 (5 bases). CDR3 length equals 14 residues. CDR1 is SGDLS, CDR2 YYNGEE, per germline. Between the trimmed V and J ends, which lost 4 bases and 7 bases, there was a span of 18 bases. This chain's CDR3 is CASSPRWETREQYF. The CDR3 DNA sequence: TGTGCCAGCAGCCCCCGATGGGAGACGCGTGAGCAGTACTTC. The complete variable domain, with remaining parts taken from reference TRBV9 and TRBJ2-7, reads DSGVTQTPKHLITATGQRVTLRCSPRSGDLSVYWYQQSLDQGLQFLIQYYNGEERAKGNILERFSAQQFPDLHSELNLSSLELGDSALYFCASSPRWETREQYFGPGTRLTVT.

The rearrangement uses TRBV19 and TRBJ2-3, with 9 nucleotides matching TRBD2. The germline V gene encodes CDR1 LNHDA and CDR2 SQIVND (reference sequence). V lost 5 bases to trimming and J lost 0 bases; unmatched junction nucleotides: 3. This CDR3 spans 15 amino acids. The CDR3 DNA sequence: TGTGCCAGTAGTCTCACTAGCGGGAGCACAGATACGCAGTATTTT. Protein product: CASSLTSGSTDTQYF.

The rearrangement joins TRBV7-9 to TRBJ1-5; D is undetermined. The V gene lost 1 base and the J gene lost 0 bases, with 7 bases spanning the gap. The germline V gene has CDR1 SEHNR and CDR2 FQNEAQ (reference sequence). The CDR3 length is 15 residues. The CDR3 loop is CASSLDVISNQPQHF. The CDR3 DNA reads as TGTGCCAGCAGCTTAGATGTAATTAGCAATCAGCCCCAGCATTTT.

This clone was seen once. The chain joins TRBV11-2 to TRBJ2-2; 8 bases agree with TRBD2. With 4 bases clipped from V and 5 bases from J, the junction kept 0 bases outside the gene matches. CDR1 and CDR2 from the germline V gene are SGHAT and FQNNGV. This CDR3 contains 13 residues. CDR3 amino acids: CASSSGGTGELFF. CDR3 nucleotides: TGTGCCAGCAGCTCGGGAGGGACCGGGGAGCTGTTTTTT.